These 18 T cell receptor beta chains share one sample of origin, sequenced in a study of OX40 agonist ivuxolimab in advanced cancers. Generated by immunoSEQ multiplex PCR, the TCRdb table keeps only in-frame clones and is missing some. The sample has tens of thousands of clones; over 80% are singletons. The sequenced sample was CD4+ or CD8+ T cells sorted from blood, obtained in a trial of the OX40 agonist ivuxolimab. The receptor source for this set is an adult with an advanced solid tumor such as melanoma, head and neck, liver or kidney cancer.

The V gene is TRBV9, the J gene TRBJ1-4; D is ambiguous. In germline, CDR1 is SGDLS, CDR2 YYNGEE. The CDR3 has 15 residues. Trimming stripped 0 bases from V and 0 bases from J, with 6 bases between. The CDR3 DNA follows: TGTGCCAGCAGCGTAGGGGGTGCAACTAATGAAAAACTGTTTTTT. Its protein product is CASSVGGATNEKLFF.

The rearrangement links TRBV23-1 to TRBJ2-1; 11 nucleotides match TRBD1. TRBV23-1 belongs to the ORF category, with a function that is uncertain. The CDR3 runs to 14 residues. Trimming at V came to 6 bases and at J to 7 bases, leaving 5 bases not matched to a gene. The CDR3 DNA is TGCGCCAGCAGGGGGACAGGGGGGCAAAATGAGCAGTTCTTC. Translation: CASRGTGGQNEQFF.

The V and J genes are TRBV27 and TRBJ1-2, with no clear D. V was cut by 6 bases and J by 4 bases, with 12 bases left in between. Germline CDR1 and CDR2: MNHEY and SMNVEV (reference sequence). The CDR3 loop spans 13 amino acids. For the CDR3, the DNA is TGTGCCAGCAGGAAATCGGGCCCCTATGGCTACACCTTC. The encoded protein is CASRKSGPYGYTF.

V is TRBV11-2 and J is TRBJ2-5; 7 nucleotides match TRBD1. The V and J ends lost 6 bases and 5 bases, in that order; junction bases with no gene match: 6. This CDR3 contains 13 residues. Germline V CDR1 and CDR2: SGHAT, FQNNGV. CDR3 amino acids: CASRLGGGETQYF. CDR3 sequence (DNA): TGTGCCAGCAGACTAGGGGGCGGGGAGACCCAGTACTTC.

The chain combines TRBV27 with TRBJ2-3; D is perhaps TRBD2 (5 bases). V lost 3 bases, J lost 6 bases, and 7 bases lay in between. The length of the CDR3 is 12 residues. Germline V gene lookup returns CDR1 MNHEY and CDR2 SMNVEV (reference sequence). CDR3 DNA: TGTGCCAGCAGTTTCTCGGGGGATACGCAGTATTTT. Amino acid sequence: CASSFSGDTQYF.

The V gene is TRBV2, the J gene TRBJ2-1; unclear D gene. Germline loops: CDR1 SNHLY, CDR2 FYNNEI. The CDR3 totals 15 residues. V gave up 1 base and J gave up 0 bases, with 7 bases separating them. In DNA, the CDR3 is TGTGCCAGCAGTGAAGGGGCCTACTCCTACAATGAGCAGTTCTTC. Its translation is CASSEGAYSYNEQFF.

This clone occurred once. The rearrangement joins TRBV5-6 to TRBJ1-1, with 9 bases lining up with TRBD1. The CDR3 runs 17 residues. Unmatched junction bases numbered 13, after V lost 1 base and J lost 6 bases. Per germline, CDR1 SGHDT and CDR2 YYEEEE. CDR3: CASSLWGLQGAGAEAFF. In DNA form, the CDR3 reads TGTGCCAGCAGCTTGTGGGGATTACAGGGGGCAGGGGCTGAAGCTTTCTTT.

V and J are TRBV5-4 and TRBJ2-1; D is possibly TRBD1 (5 bases). CDR3 size: 15 residues. CDR1 and CDR2 (germline): SGHNT, YYREEE (reference sequence). Trimming stripped 0 bases from V and 5 bases from J, with 12 bases between. The CDR3 coding sequence is TGTGCCAGCAGCTTGGAGTCAGGGTATGACAATGAGCAGTTCTTC. Protein product: CASSLESGYDNEQFF.

The rearrangement joins TRBV18 to TRBJ2-7, with D perhaps matching TRBD1 or TRBD2 (5 bases each). V lost 0 bases and J lost 4, with 13 bases in between. The germline gives CDR1 KGHSH, CDR2 LQKENI. The CDR3 runs 15 residues. The CDR3 sequence: CASSPPRGREYEQYF. The CDR3 DNA reads TGTGCCAGCTCACCACCTCGGGGCAGGGAGTACGAGCAGTACTTC.

The chain recombines TRBV15 with TRBJ2-1; perhaps TRBD2 as D (5 bases). Germline V CDR1 and CDR2: LNHNV, YYDKDF (reference sequence). This CDR3 comprises 15 residues. V lost 0 bases, J lost 8 bases, and 14 bases lay in between. The CDR3 protein is CATSRDLGGSHEQFF. The CDR3, as DNA: TGTGCCACCAGCAGAGATCTCGGCGGGTCCCATGAGCAGTTCTTC.

DNA for the CDR3: TGTGCCAGCAGCTTGGTAGGACAGCCAAACACTGAAGCTTTCTTT. Translating gives CASSLVGQPNTEAFF. The J gene is TRBJ1-1, the V gene TRBV5-4; a weak D match, TRBD1 (6 bases). Germline CDR1 reads SGHNT; CDR2 reads YYREEE (reference sequence). The CDR3 contains 15 residues. Trimming removed 0 bases from V and 2 bases from J, with 11 bases in between.

The rearrangement joins TRBV4-1 to TRBJ2-7; 10 bases agree with TRBD1. The CDR3 contains 20 residues. Germline trimming cut 3 bases from V and 5 bases from J; bases unmatched to any gene: 22. Germline values: CDR1 MGHRA, CDR2 YSYEKL. The CDR3 DNA follows: TGCGCCAGCAGCCATAAGCAACTCCGGGACAGGGGTCTACCTTGGGACGAGCAGTACTTC. Translated, it gives CASSHKQLRDRGLPWDEQYF.

The rearrangement uses TRBV5-6 and TRBJ2-2; a possible D gene is TRBD2 (6 bases). V was clipped by 5 bases and J by 3 bases, with 17 bases between them. Germline CDR1 SGHDT, CDR2 YYEEEE. The CDR3 sequence is 16 residues long. The CDR3 nucleotides read TGTGCCAGCAGTTTGCTAGCGACGCAGGACACCGGGGAGCTGTTTTTT. Encoded protein: CASSLLATQDTGELFF.

This rearrangement joins TRBV2 to TRBJ1-5; 10 positions match TRBD1. This CDR3 comprises 15 residues. V dropped 7 bases and J dropped 6; count of bases not matched to a gene: 9. The germline gives CDR1 SNHLY, CDR2 FYNNEI. The CDR3 DNA reads as TGTGCCAGCACCACATCCGACAGGGGGCGTCAGCCCCAGCATTTT. This encodes CASTTSDRGRQPQHF.

The rearrangement uses TRBV27 and TRBJ2-1, with a tentative D call TRBD2 (6 bases). Germline V gene data show CDR1 as MNHEY and CDR2 as SMNVEV (reference sequence). The germline V and J ends were trimmed by 8 bases and 5 bases, with 13 bases remaining between them. CDR3 length equals 13 residues. DNA for the CDR3: TGTGCCAGCGGCCGGGACTCGGACAATGAGCAGTTCTTC. Protein sequence: CASGRDSDNEQFF.

V gene TRBV19 combines with J gene TRBJ1-1; D is undetermined. Trimming cost V 3 bases and J 2 bases, with 7 bases left between them. Germline values: CDR1 LNHDA, CDR2 SQIVND (reference sequence). The CDR3 sequence is 13 residues long. The CDR3 nucleotides read TGTGCCAGTAGTATTTTCGGAAACACTGAAGCTTTCTTT. Amino acid sequence: CASSIFGNTEAFF.

The V gene is TRBV27, the J gene TRBJ2-7, with TRBD2 matching 7 bases. CDR1 is MNHEY and CDR2 is SMNVEV in the germline V gene (reference sequence). V lost 2 bases to trimming and J lost 2 bases; unmatched junction nucleotides: 6. CDR3 size: 15 residues. The CDR3 DNA sequence: TGTGCCAGCAGTTTAGGAGGACTAGGGACCTACGAGCAGTACTTC. It translates to CASSLGGLGTYEQYF.

The gene calls are TRBV29-1 and TRBJ2-7; D is unresolved. V was trimmed by 6 bases and J by 3 bases, leaving 21 bases between them. The CDR3 length is 15 residues. Germline lookup yields CDR1 SQVTM and CDR2 ANQGSEA. This CDR3 is CSVVPRAIGDYEQYF. The CDR3, as DNA: TGCAGCGTCGTACCTCGCGCCATAGGCGACTACGAGCAGTACTTC.